These 9 T cell receptor beta chains were all obtained from the same sample, sequenced in a study of blood T cell repertoires in COVID-19. Sequencing used immunoSEQ multiplex PCR; TCRdb keeps in-frame clones, though not all of them. Altogether around 180,000 clones are present, 87% being singletons, with the ten largest covering roughly 2.6%. Material: peripheral blood. The receptors originated from a man between 35 and 55 years old with active or convalescent COVID-19.

V and J are TRBV28 and TRBJ2-5; D might be TRBD2 (5 bases). With 11 bases removed from V and 3 bases from J, the gap between germline ends came to 25 bases. The CDR3 extends over 16 amino acids. CDR1 and CDR2 (germline): MDHEN, SYDVKM. The CDR3 here is CACGGSHPTGKETQYF. The CDR3, as DNA: TGTGCCTGCGGTGGGTCCCATCCCACGGGGAAAGAGACCCAGTACTTC. Drawing the rest from reference TRBV28 and TRBJ2-5, the complete variable domain is DVKVTQSSRYLVKRTGEKVFLECVQDMDHENMFWYRQDPGLGLRLIYFSYDVKMKEKGDIPEGYSVSREKKERFSLILESASTNQTSMYLCACGGSHPTGKETQYFGPGTRLLVL.

V is TRBV27 and J is TRBJ1-2, with TRBD1 identical over 7 bases. The V segment lost 4 bases and the J segment 4 bases; nucleotides outside the gene matches: 3. This CDR3 is built from 13 residues. In germline, CDR1 is MNHEY, CDR2 SMNVEV (reference sequence). CDR3: CASSSRTGYGYTF. The CDR3 DNA sequence: TGTGCCAGCAGTTCGCGGACAGGCTATGGCTACACCTTC.

This clone is a singleton in its sample. The CDR3 DNA reads TGTGCCTGGAGTTCATCCCAGGGGCATGGCTACACCTTC. This sequence encodes CAWSSSQGHGYTF. V gene TRBV30 combines with J gene TRBJ1-2; possibly TRBD1 for D (6 bases). The CDR3 runs to 13 residues. Germline assignment: CDR1 GTSNPN and CDR2 SVGIG (reference sequence). V was clipped by 2 bases and J by 6 bases, with 13 bases between them.

The chain recombines TRBV6-2 or TRBV6-3 with TRBJ1-5; no clear D gene. This CDR3 has 15 amino acids. Germline V gene data show CDR1 as MNHEY and CDR2 as SVGEGT. V gave up 2 bases and J gave up 7 bases, with 15 bases separating them. The CDR3 loop reads CASSYRGGGRQPQHF. CDR3 DNA: TGTGCCAGCAGTTACCGGGGAGGTGGGCGACAGCCCCAGCATTTT.

The V call is TRBV7-2, the J call TRBJ1-4; no reliable D call. Germline loops: CDR1 SGHTA, CDR2 FQGNSA. Trimming took 2 bases from V and 3 from J, leaving 10 bases between them. The CDR3 consists of 15 residues. CDR3 sequence reads: CASSLRGRANEKLFF. The CDR3 DNA follows: TGTGCCAGCAGCTTACGCGGGCGCGCTAATGAAAAACTGTTTTTT.

The genes are TRBV5-4 and TRBJ1-6; D remains unclear. Between the trimmed V and J ends, which lost 1 base and 2 bases, there was a span of 16 bases. The CDR3 extends over 18 amino acids. From germline, CDR1 is SGHNT and CDR2 YYREEE (reference sequence). In nucleotides, the CDR3 is TGTGCCAGCAGCTTGAGGAAGGCAGGAAGCCCCTATAATTCACCCCTCCACTTT. Translating gives CASSLRKAGSPYNSPLHF.

This rearrangement joins TRBV11-2 to TRBJ2-5; D gene ambiguous. The germline V gene encodes CDR1 SGHAT and CDR2 FQNNGV. Deletions cut 0 bases from V and 2 bases from J, with 10 bases between. CDR3 length: 15 amino acids. The CDR3 loop is CASSLDQTPQETQYF. The DNA for the CDR3 is TGTGCCAGCAGCTTAGATCAAACACCACAAGAGACCCAGTACTTC. Full variable domain (rest looked up from reference TRBV11-2 and TRBJ2-5): EAGVAQSPRYKIIEKRQSVAFWCNPISGHATLYWYQQILGQGPKLLIQFQNNGVVDDSQLPKDRFSAERLKGVDSTLKIQPAKLEDSAVYLCASSLDQTPQETQYFGPGTRLLVL.

The V call is TRBV7-2, the J call TRBJ2-7; possible D gene TRBD1, 5 bases. Trimming shortened V by 1 base and J by 7 bases, and 17 bases separated the two germline ends. This CDR3 contains 15 residues. Per germline, CDR1 SGHTA and CDR2 FQGNSA. CDR3 coding DNA: TGTGCCAGCAGCTTAGGGCAGGGTTGGGGTGGTGAGCAGTACTTC. This encodes CASSLGQGWGGEQYF. Using reference TRBV7-2 and TRBJ2-7 for the parts outside the CDR3, the full variable domain is GAGVSQSPSNKVTEKGKDVELRCDPISGHTALYWYRQSLGQGLEFLIYFQGNSAPDKSGLPSDRFSAERTGGSVSTLTIQRTQQEDSAVYLCASSLGQGWGGEQYFGPGTRLTVT.

This clone was observed once. This chain links TRBV5-4 with TRBJ1-2; 7 bases line up with TRBD1. CDR3 length: 15 amino acids. Trimming cost V 4 bases and J 6 bases; bases outside gene matches: 12. CDR1 is SGHNT, CDR2 YYREEE, per germline (reference sequence). CDR3 DNA: TGTGCCAGCAGCCCTCCAAACCCGACAGGGAATGGCTACACCTTC. Its translation: CASSPPNPTGNGYTF.